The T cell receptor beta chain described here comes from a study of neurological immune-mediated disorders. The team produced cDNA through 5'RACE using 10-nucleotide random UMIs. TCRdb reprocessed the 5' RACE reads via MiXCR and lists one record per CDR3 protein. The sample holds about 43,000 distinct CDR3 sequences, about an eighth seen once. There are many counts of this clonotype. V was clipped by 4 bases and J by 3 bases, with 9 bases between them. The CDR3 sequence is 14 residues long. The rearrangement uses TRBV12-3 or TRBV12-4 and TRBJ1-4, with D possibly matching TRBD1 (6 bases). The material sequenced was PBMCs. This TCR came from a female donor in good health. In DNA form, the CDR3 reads TGTGCCAGCAGTTCAAGGACAGCTAATGAAAAACTGTTTTTT. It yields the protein CASSSRTANEKLFF.